The 22 T cell receptor beta chains reported below all come from one sample, sequenced in a study of read filtering for tumor transcriptome and immune sequencing. Molecular barcoded adaptors covering alpha/delta and beta/gamma chains were used on around 370 ng RNA. TCRdb recomputed calls from the reads with MiXCR, one row per CDR3 protein. The table lists over 55,000 distinct CDR3 sequences, approximately 14% of them singletons. Sequenced sample: a population of CD138-negative cells sorted from bone marrow. These receptors all come from a donor older than 35 with multiple myeloma.

Regarding this clonotype: A clone one base away is much larger, so this may be a read error. V and J are TRBV7-9 and TRBJ2-7, with 8 bases lining up with TRBD1. Germline CDR1 reads SEHNR; CDR2 reads FQNEAQ (reference sequence). J was trimmed by 0 bases and V by 6 bases; bases with no gene match: 1. CDR3 length equals 13 residues. Here the CDR3 reads CASRTGGSYEQYF. CDR3 nucleotides: TGTGCCAGCAGAACAGGGGGCTCCTACGAGCAGTACTTC.

This clonotype appeared many times. The chain links TRBV30 to TRBJ2-1; 8 bases are a match to TRBD1. This CDR3 is 15 amino acids long. Germline V gene data show CDR1 as GTSNPN and CDR2 as SVGIG (reference sequence). Trimming took 3 bases from V and 0 from J; bases not matched to a gene: 4. CDR3: CAWSTGTGSYNEQFF. CDR3 nucleotide sequence: TGTGCCTGGAGCACCGGGACAGGCTCCTACAATGAGCAGTTCTTC.

The genes are TRBV12-3 or TRBV12-4 and TRBJ2-2; 8 nucleotides agree with TRBD1. The CDR3 runs 16 residues. Trimming at V came to 6 bases and at J to 1 base, leaving 7 bases not matched to a gene. CDR3 in amino acids: CASSQQGGRNTGELFF. The CDR3 coding sequence is TGTGCCAGCAGCCAACAGGGGGGAAGGAACACCGGGGAGCTGTTTTTT.

This clonotype was counted once. CDR3 sequence: CASSLSGLAGTDTQYF. CDR3 coding DNA: TGCGCCAGCAGCTTGTCTGGACTAGCGGGAACAGATACGCAGTATTTT. This chain uses TRBV5-1 with TRBJ2-3; 12 positions agree with TRBD2. After removal of 1 base from V and 3 bases from J, the junction contained 3 bases not matched to a gene. Germline V CDR1 and CDR2: SGHRS, YFSETQ. This CDR3 region has 16 residues.

The table lists this clonotype with many counts. The rearrangement links TRBV24-1 to TRBJ2-3; 9 nucleotides line up with TRBD1. CDR3 size: 15 residues. The germline CDR1 and CDR2 sequences are KGHDR and SFDVKD. Unmatched junction bases numbered 4, after V lost 4 bases and J lost 3 bases. The CDR3 DNA follows: TGTGCCACCAGTGACTACAGGGGGCTGACAGATACGCAGTATTTT. Its translation: CATSDYRGLTDTQYF.

This clonotype was seen repeatedly, ten times or more. The rearrangement joins TRBV24-1 to TRBJ2-1, with D unresolved. V was shortened by 5 bases and J by 4 bases, with 8 bases between the two germline ends. Germline V CDR1 and CDR2: KGHDR, SFDVKD. CDR3 length: 13 amino acids. The CDR3 DNA follows: TGTGCCACCAGTGGAGCACAATACAATGAGCAGTTCTTC. It encodes CATSGAQYNEQFF.

There are many counts of this clonotype. V is TRBV5-1 and J is TRBJ1-2; TRBD1 agrees at 8 bases. CDR1 SGHRS and CDR2 YFSETQ come from the germline V gene. Unmatched junction bases numbered 7, after V lost 4 bases and J lost 5 bases. The CDR3 covers 14 residues. The CDR3 here is CASSQGQGEYGYTF. In DNA, the CDR3 is TGCGCCAGCAGCCAAGGACAGGGCGAATATGGCTACACCTTC.

At least ten counts were recorded for this clonotype. The chain is built from TRBV19 and TRBJ2-6, with D possibly matching TRBD1 (6 bases). Germline V gene sequence: CDR1 LNHDA, CDR2 SQIVND (reference sequence). V was pared by 9 bases and J by 0 bases, with 12 bases between. This CDR3 is built from 15 residues. CDR3 sequence (DNA): TGTGCCAGCGTACAGGGCAGCTCTGGGGCCAACGTCCTGACTTTC. Its protein product is CASVQGSSGANVLTF.

The gene calls are TRBV6-6 and TRBJ1-5, with D possibly TRBD1 on 6 matching bases. The V end lost 2 bases, the J end lost 1 base, and 9 bases lay between the germline ends. The germline V gene has CDR1 MNHNY and CDR2 SVGAGI (reference sequence). The CDR3 length is 15 residues. The CDR3 is CASSYLQGSNQPQHF. The CDR3 nucleotides read TGTGCCAGCAGTTACCTTCAGGGGAGCAATCAGCCCCAGCATTTT.

There are many counts of this clonotype. The chain combines TRBV20-1 with TRBJ2-2; the match to TRBD2 covers 11 bases. CDR3 length equals 15 residues. V lost 4 bases, J lost 1 base, and 2 bases stayed unmatched. CDR1 is DFQATT, CDR2 SNEGSKA, per germline (reference sequence). The CDR3 spells CSAMGLAVNTGELFF. Here the CDR3 DNA reads TGCAGTGCTATGGGACTAGCGGTGAACACCGGGGAGCTGTTTTTT.

This clonotype was detected many times. This chain joins TRBV27 and TRBJ1-2, with a possible D match to TRBD1 (5 bases). The V end lost 0 bases, the J end lost 7 bases, and 15 bases lay between the germline ends. The length of the CDR3 is 15 residues. Germline-derived CDR1 and CDR2 are MNHEY and SMNVEV (reference sequence). The CDR3: CASSLSGGGLSGYTF. CDR3 nucleotides: TGTGCCAGCAGTTTATCCGGTGGGGGTCTAAGTGGCTACACCTTC.

This clonotype has ten or more counts. The chain is built from TRBV12-3 or TRBV12-4 and TRBJ1-1; D is ambiguous. The length of the CDR3 is 13 residues. V lost 3 bases and J lost 1, with 6 bases in between. This CDR3 reads CASSLGGNTEAFF. As DNA, the CDR3 is TGTGCCAGCAGTTTGGGAGGGAACACTGAAGCTTTCTTT.

The table lists this clonotype with a few counts. The chain joins TRBV20-1 to TRBJ2-3; 12 bases align to TRBD2. The CDR3 is made up of 15 amino acids. V trimming: 0 bases; J trimming: 4 bases; junction bases outside the gene matches: 2. CDR1 is DFQATT, CDR2 SNEGSKA, per germline (reference sequence). The CDR3 nucleotides are TGCAGTGCTAGAGATACTAGCGGGAGGTCAGATACGCAGTATTTT. Encoded protein: CSARDTSGRSDTQYF.

This clonotype was seen a handful of times. This chain connects TRBV20-1 to TRBJ2-7, with no clear D. The germline V and J ends were trimmed by 1 base and 0 bases, with 10 bases remaining between them. The CDR3 is 14 amino acids. Germline-derived CDR1 and CDR2 are DFQATT and SNEGSKA (reference sequence). The CDR3 protein is CSARGAVSSYEQYF. The CDR3 coding sequence is TGCAGTGCTAGAGGGGCGGTAAGCTCCTACGAGCAGTACTTC.

There are many counts of this clonotype. This sequence joins TRBV7-2 and TRBJ1-1, with TRBD1 matching over 9 bases. V shed 4 bases and J 2 bases; nucleotides not matched to a gene: 11. CDR1 and CDR2 from the germline V gene are SGHTA and FQGNSA. The CDR3 spans 17 residues. CDR3 sequence: CASSSEYRGLSNTEAFF. CDR3 nucleotide sequence: TGTGCCAGCAGCTCCGAATACAGGGGGCTGAGCAACACTGAAGCTTTCTTT.

This clonotype was counted many times. J is TRBJ1-2 and V is TRBV6-4, with TRBD1 as a possible D gene (6 bases). Germline CDR1 MRHNA, CDR2 SNTAGT. The CDR3 runs to 13 residues. V was shortened by 4 bases and J by 4 bases, with 10 bases between the two germline ends. The chain's CDR3 is CASSAETGYGYTF. CDR3 nucleotides: TGTGCCAGCAGTGCAGAGACAGGCTATGGCTACACCTTC.

V and J are TRBV3-1 and TRBJ2-3; the match to TRBD2 covers 10 bases. The germline gives CDR1 LGHDT, CDR2 YNNKEL (reference sequence). The CDR3 consists of 14 residues. V dropped 9 bases and J dropped 5; count of bases not matched to a gene: 8. The CDR3: CASEREGLVDTQYF. In DNA, the CDR3 is TGTGCCAGTGAGCGGGAGGGCCTGGTAGATACGCAGTATTTT.

This clonotype was detected ten times or more. The V call is TRBV7-6, the J call TRBJ2-7, with D unclear. Germline V CDR1 and CDR2: SGHVS, FNYEAQ. The CDR3 covers 13 residues. The ends were cut back, 1 base at V and 4 bases at J, with 8 bases in the middle. In nucleotides, the CDR3 is TGTGCCAGCAGCTTAGATGTTCGATACGAGCAGTACTTC. Translated, it gives CASSLDVRYEQYF.

In its sample, this clonotype was seen many times. The V gene is TRBV30, the J gene TRBJ2-2, with D possibly matching TRBD1 (5 bases). The CDR3 runs 15 residues. The germline V gene encodes CDR1 GTSNPN and CDR2 SVGIG (reference sequence). Trimming removed 0 bases at V and 7 bases at J, with 15 bases between. This CDR3 reads CAWSVQPDMSGELFF. The CDR3, as DNA: TGTGCCTGGAGTGTACAGCCGGACATGAGCGGGGAGCTGTTTTTT.

This clonotype showed up many times. This chain connects TRBV20-1 to TRBJ2-5; 8 bases fit TRBD1. CDR3 length: 13 amino acids. The V gene end was trimmed by 4 bases and the J gene end by 2 bases; junction bases not matched to a gene: 3. Germline assignment: CDR1 DFQATT and CDR2 SNEGSKA (reference sequence). In DNA form, the CDR3 reads TGCAGTGCTACAAACAGGGGGCAAGAGACCCAGTACTTC. Protein product: CSATNRGQETQYF.

This clonotype was recorded a few times. A read error is possible here, since a much larger clone lies one base away. This chain uses TRBV7-9 with TRBJ2-1; TRBD2 agrees at 10 bases. The CDR3 runs 14 residues. CDR1 and CDR2 from the germline V gene are SEHNR and FQNEAQ (reference sequence). The V gene end was trimmed by 6 bases and the J gene end by 9 bases; junction bases not matched to a gene: 8. CDR3 amino acids: CASRGLASLSEQFF. The CDR3 nucleotides read TGTGCCAGCAGGGGACTAGCGTCCCTCAGTGAGCAGTTCTTC. The full variable domain, in which reference TRBV7-9 and TRBJ2-1 provide the parts outside the CDR3, is DTGVSQNPRHKITKRGQNVTFRCDPISEHNRLYWYRQTLGQGPEFLTYFQNEAQLEKSRLLSDRFSAERPKGSFSTLEIQRTEQGDSAMYLCASRGLASLSEQFFGPGTRLTVL.

The CDR3 bases are TGTGCCAGCAGTGGACAGGTCAACACCGGGGAGCTGTTTTTT. The encoded protein is CASSGQVNTGELFF. This chain links TRBV6-1 with TRBJ2-2; D may be TRBD1 (6 bases). Germline-derived CDR1 and CDR2 are MNHNS and SASEGT. V was clipped by 4 bases and J by 2 bases, with 8 bases between them. This CDR3 has 14 amino acids.